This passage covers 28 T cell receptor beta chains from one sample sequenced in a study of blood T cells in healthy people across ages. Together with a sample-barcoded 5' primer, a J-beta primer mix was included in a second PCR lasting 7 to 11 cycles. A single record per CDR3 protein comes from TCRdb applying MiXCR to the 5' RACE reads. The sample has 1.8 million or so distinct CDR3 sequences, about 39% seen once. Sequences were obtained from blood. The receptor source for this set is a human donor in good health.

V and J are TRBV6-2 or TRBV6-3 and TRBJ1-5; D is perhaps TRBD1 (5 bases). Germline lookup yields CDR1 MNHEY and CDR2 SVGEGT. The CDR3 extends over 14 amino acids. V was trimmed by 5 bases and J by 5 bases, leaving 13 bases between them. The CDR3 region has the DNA TGTGCCAGCAGTCCCCGACAGATCGATCAGCCCCAGCATTTT. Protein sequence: CASSPRQIDQPQHF.

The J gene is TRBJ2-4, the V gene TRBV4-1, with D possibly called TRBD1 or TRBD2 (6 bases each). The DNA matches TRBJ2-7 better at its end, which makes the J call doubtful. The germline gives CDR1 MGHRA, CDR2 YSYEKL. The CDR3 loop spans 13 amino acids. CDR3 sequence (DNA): TGCGCCAGCAGCCAAATCCGGGGGCACGAGCAGTACTTC. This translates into CASSQIRGHEQYF.

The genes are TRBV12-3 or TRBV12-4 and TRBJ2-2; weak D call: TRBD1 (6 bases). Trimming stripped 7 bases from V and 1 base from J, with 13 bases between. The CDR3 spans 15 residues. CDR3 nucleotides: TGTGCCAGCAACTCAGGGGCTTTGAACACCGGGGAGCTGTTTTTT. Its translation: CASNSGALNTGELFF.

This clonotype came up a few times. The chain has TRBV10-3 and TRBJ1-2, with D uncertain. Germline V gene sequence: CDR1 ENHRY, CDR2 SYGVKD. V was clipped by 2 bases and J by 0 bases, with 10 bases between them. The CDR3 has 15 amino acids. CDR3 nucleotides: TGTGCCATCAGTGAGCCAGATTTGGCTAACTATGGCTACACCTTC. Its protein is CAISEPDLANYGYTF.

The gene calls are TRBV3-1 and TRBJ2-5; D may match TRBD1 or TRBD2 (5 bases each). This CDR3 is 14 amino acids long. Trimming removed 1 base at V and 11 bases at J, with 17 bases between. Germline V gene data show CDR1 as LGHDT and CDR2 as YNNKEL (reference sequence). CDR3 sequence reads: CASSQVGGAIEQYF. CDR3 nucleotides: TGTGCCAGCAGCCAAGTTGGGGGAGCTATTGAGCAGTACTTC.

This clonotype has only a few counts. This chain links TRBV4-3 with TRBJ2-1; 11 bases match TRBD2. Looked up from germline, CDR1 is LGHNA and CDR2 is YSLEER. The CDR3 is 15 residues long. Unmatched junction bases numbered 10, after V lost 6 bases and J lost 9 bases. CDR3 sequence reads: CASRGTSGGGGEQFF. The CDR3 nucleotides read TGCGCCAGCAGGGGTACTAGCGGGGGTGGGGGTGAGCAGTTCTTC.

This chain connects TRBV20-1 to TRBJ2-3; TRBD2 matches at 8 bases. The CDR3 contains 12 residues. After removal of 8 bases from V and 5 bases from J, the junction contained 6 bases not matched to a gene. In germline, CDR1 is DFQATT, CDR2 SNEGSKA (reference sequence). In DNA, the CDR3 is TGCAGTCCGATGGCGGGAGGAGATACGCAGTATTTT. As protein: CSPMAGGDTQYF.

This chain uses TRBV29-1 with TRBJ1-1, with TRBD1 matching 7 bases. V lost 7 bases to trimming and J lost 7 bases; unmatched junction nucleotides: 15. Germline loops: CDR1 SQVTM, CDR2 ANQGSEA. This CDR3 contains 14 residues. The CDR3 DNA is TGCAGCGCCCGCGAAGGGGGCGCAGGCTATGAAGCTTTCTTT. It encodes CSAREGGAGYEAFF.

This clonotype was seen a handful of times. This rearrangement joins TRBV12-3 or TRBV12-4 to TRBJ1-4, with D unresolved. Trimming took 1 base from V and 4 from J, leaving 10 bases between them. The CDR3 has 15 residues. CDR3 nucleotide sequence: TGTGCCAGCAGTTTAGGCGGCATGGGTAATGAAAAACTGTTTTTT. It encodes CASSLGGMGNEKLFF.

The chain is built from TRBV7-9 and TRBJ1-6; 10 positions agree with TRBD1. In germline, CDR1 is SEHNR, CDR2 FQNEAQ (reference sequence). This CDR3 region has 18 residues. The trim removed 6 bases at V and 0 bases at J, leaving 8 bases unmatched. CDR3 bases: TGTGCCAGCAGGCCGGGACAGGGGAGTCGCTCCTATAATTCACCCCTCCACTTT. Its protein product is CASRPGQGSRSYNSPLHF.

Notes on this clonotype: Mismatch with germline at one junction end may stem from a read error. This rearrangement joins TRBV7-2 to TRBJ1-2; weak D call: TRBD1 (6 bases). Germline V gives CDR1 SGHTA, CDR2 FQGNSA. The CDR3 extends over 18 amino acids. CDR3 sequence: CANSLDVAGVAGLYGYTF. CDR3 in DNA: TGTGCCAACAGCTTAGATGTGGCAGGGGTCGCGGGCCTCTATGGCTACACCTTC.

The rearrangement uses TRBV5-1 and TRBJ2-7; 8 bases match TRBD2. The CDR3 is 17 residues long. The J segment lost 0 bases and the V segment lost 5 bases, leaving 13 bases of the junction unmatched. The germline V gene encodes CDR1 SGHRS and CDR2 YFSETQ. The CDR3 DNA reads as TGCGCCAGCAGGTCCACTAGCGGTCACTACTCCTCCTACGAGCAGTACTTC. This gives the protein CASRSTSGHYSSYEQYF.

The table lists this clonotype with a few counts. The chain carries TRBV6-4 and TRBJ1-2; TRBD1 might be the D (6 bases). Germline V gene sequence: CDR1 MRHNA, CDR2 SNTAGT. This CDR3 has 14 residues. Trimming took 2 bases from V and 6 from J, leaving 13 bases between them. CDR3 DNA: TGTGCCAGCAGTGACGGGGGGGCAGGGGATGGCTACACCTTC. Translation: CASSDGGAGDGYTF.

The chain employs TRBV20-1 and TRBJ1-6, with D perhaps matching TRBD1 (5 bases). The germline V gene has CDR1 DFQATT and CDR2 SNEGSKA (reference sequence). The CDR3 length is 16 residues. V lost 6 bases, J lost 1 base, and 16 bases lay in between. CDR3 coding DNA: TGCAGTGCGCCCAGGGATTTGGGGTCCTATAATTCACCCCTCCACTTT. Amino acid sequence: CSAPRDLGSYNSPLHF.

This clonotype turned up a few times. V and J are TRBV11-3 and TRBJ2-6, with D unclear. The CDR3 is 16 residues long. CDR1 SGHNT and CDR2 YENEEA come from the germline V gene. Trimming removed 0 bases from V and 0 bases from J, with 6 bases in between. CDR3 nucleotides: TGTGCCAGCAGCTTAGATCATTTCTCTGGGGCCAACGTCCTGACTTTC. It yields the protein CASSLDHFSGANVLTF.

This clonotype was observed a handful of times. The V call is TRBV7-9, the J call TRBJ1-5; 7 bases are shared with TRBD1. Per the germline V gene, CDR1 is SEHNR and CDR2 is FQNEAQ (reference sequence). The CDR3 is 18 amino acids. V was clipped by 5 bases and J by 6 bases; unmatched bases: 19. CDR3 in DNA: TGTGCCAGCAGCGGGGTCGATAGCGACAGGGCCCGGGGTCAGCCCCAGCATTTT. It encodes CASSGVDSDRARGQPQHF.

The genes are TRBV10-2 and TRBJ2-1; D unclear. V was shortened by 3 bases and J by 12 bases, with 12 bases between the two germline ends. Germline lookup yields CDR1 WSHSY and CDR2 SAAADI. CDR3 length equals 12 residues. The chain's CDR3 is CASSESRQPQFF. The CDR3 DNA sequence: TGCGCCAGCAGTGAAAGTCGCCAGCCGCAGTTCTTC.

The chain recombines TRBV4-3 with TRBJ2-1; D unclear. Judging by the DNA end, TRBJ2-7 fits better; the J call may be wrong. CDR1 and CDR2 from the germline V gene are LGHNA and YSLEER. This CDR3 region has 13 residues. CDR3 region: CASSQEGMKEQYF. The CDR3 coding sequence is TGCGCCAGCAGCCAAGAAGGAATGAAGGAGCAGTACTTC.

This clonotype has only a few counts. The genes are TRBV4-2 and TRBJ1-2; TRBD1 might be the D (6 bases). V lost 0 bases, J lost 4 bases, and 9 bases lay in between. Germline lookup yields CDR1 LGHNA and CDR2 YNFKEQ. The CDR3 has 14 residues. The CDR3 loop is CASSQDTGPYGYTF. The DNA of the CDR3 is TGTGCCAGCAGCCAAGATACAGGGCCCTATGGCTACACCTTC.

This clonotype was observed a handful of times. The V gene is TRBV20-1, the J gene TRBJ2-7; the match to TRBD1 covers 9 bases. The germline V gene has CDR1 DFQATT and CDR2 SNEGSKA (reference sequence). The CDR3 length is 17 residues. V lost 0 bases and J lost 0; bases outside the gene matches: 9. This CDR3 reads CSARDGTGTSNSYEQYF. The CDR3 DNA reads TGCAGTGCTAGAGATGGGACAGGGACCTCTAACTCCTACGAGCAGTACTTC.

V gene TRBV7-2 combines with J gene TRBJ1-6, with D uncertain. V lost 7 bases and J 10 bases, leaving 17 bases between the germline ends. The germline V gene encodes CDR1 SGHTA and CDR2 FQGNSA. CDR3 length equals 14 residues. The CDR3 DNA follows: TGTGCCAGCACCAATTCCGGGCCTACGTCACCCCTCCACTTT. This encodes CASTNSGPTSPLHF.

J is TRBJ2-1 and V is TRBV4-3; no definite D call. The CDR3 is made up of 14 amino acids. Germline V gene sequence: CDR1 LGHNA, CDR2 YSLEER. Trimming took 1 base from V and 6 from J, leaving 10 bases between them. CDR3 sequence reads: CASSQVPQSNEQFF. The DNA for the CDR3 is TGCGCCAGCAGCCAAGTTCCCCAAAGCAATGAGCAGTTCTTC.

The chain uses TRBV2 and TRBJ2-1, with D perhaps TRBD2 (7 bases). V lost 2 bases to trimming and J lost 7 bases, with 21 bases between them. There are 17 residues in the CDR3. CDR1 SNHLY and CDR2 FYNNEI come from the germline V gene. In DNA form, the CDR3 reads TGTGCCAGCAGTGAAAGTAGTGGGGGGGCTATAGAAAATGAGCAGTTCTTC. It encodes CASSESSGGAIENEQFF. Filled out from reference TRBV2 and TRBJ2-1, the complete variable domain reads EPEVTQTPSHQVTQMGQEVILRCVPISNHLYFYWYRQILGQKVEFLVSFYNNEISEKSEIFDDQFSVERPDGSNFTLKIRSTKLEDSAMYFCASSESSGGAIENEQFFGPGTRLTVL.

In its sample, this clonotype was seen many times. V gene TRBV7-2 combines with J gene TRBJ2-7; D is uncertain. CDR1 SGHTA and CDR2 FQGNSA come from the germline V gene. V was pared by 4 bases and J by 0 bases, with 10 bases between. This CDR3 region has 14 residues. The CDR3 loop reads CASSSQYDSYEQYF. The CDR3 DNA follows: TGTGCCAGCAGCTCCCAATATGACTCCTACGAGCAGTACTTC.

The DNA for the CDR3 is TGCAGCTCCTTTGGGCGACGAAACACTGAAGCTTTCTTT. Translation gives CSSFGRRNTEAFF. The V gene is TRBV20-1, the J gene TRBJ1-1; D is unresolved. Germline CDR1 reads DFQATT; CDR2 reads SNEGSKA (reference sequence). The CDR3 is made up of 13 amino acids.

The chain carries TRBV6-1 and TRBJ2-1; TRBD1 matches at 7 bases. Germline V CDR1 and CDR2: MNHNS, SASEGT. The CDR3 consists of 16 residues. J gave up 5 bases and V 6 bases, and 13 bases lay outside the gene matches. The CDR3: CASRRRPGQTNNEQFF. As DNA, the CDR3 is TGTGCCAGCAGAAGGAGACCGGGACAGACTAACAATGAGCAGTTCTTC.

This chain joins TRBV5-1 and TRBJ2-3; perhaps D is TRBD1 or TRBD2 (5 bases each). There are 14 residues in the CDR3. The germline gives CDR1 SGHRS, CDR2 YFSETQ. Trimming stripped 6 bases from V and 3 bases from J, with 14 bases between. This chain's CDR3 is CASKLGGMTDTQYF. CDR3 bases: TGCGCCAGCAAACTTGGGGGTATGACAGATACGCAGTATTTT.

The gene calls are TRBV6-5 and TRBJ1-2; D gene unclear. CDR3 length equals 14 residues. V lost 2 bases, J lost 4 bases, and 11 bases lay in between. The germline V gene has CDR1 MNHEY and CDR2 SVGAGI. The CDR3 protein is CASSYRELGYGYTF. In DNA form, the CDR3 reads TGTGCCAGCAGTTACAGGGAGCTGGGCTATGGCTACACCTTC.